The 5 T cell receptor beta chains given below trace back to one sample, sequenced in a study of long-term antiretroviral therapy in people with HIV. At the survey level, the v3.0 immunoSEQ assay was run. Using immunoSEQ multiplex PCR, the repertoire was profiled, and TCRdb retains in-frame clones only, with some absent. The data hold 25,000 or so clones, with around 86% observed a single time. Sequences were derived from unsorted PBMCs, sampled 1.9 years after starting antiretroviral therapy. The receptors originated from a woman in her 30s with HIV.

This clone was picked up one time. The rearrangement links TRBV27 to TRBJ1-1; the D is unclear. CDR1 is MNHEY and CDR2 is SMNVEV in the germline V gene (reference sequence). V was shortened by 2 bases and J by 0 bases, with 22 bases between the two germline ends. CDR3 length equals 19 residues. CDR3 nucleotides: TGTGCCAGCAGTTTAGACCCGGGTGCAGGAGCTTACATGAACACTGAAGCTTTCTTT. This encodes CASSLDPGAGAYMNTEAFF.

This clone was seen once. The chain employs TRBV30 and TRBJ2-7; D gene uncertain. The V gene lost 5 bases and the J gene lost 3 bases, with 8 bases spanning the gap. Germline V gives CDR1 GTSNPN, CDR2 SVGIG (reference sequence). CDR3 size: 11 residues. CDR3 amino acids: CAWGRNYEQYF. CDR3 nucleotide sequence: TGTGCCTGGGGGCGGAACTACGAGCAGTACTTC.

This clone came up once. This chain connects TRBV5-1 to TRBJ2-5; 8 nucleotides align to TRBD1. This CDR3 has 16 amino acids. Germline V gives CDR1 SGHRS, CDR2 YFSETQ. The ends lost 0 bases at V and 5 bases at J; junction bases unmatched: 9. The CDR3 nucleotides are TGCGCCAGCAGCTTGGGCGGGACAGGCCGACGGGAGACCCAGTACTTC. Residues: CASSLGGTGRRETQYF.

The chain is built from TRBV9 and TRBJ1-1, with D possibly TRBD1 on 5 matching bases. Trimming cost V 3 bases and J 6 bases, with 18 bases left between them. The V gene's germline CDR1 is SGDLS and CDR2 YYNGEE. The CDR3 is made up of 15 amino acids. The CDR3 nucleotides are TGTGCCAGCAGCGCCCAAAACCGGGGCGCCTCTGAAGCTTTCTTT. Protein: CASSAQNRGASEAFF. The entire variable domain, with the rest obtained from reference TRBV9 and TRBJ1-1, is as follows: DSGVTQTPKHLITATGQRVTLRCSPRSGDLSVYWYQQSLDQGLQFLIQYYNGEERAKGNILERFSAQQFPDLHSELNLSSLELGDSALYFCASSAQNRGASEAFFGQGTRLTVV.

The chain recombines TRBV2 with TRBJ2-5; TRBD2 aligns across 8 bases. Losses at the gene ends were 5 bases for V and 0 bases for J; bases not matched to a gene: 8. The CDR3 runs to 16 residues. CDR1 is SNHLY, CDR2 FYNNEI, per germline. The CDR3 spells CASSLVAGNYQETQYF. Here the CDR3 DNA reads TGTGCCAGCAGTTTGGTAGCGGGGAATTACCAAGAGACCCAGTACTTC. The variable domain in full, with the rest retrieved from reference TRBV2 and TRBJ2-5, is EPEVTQTPSHQVTQMGQEVILRCVPISNHLYFYWYRQILGQKVEFLVSFYNNEISEKSEIFDDQFSVERPDGSNFTLKIRSTKLEDSAMYFCASSLVAGNYQETQYFGPGTRLLVL.